This TCR beta chain was retrieved from a study of beta chain features in type 1 diabetes. General study findings and limits: Type 1 diabetes patients showed a moderate but significant shortening of TCRB CDR3s in all four CD4+ subsets. A potential influence of HLA type upon TCRB rearrangement remained unresolved herein.

A CD45RO/CCR7/CD25/CD127/CD95/CD27 panel sorted naive, central memory, regulatory and stem cell-like memory CD4+ cells. Turning to this clone: Its antigen is as yet unknown.

The CDR3 loop spans 14 amino acids. V was cut by 0 bases and J by 2 bases, with 7 bases left in between. Germline CDR1 is MDHEN and CDR2 is SYDVKM. As every portion of the isolated RNA was reverse transcribed, the sequencing read expressed TCRB transcripts. Assay used: immunoSEQ multiplex PCR; TCRdb lists only in-frame clones, some missing. Here the sample spans about 48,000 clones, approximately 45% being singletons. The sequence was collected from a man aged 25-45 years with type 1 diabetes. V and J are TRBV28 and TRBJ1-2; no firm D call. Sequenced input: Tregs from blood. The DNA for the CDR3 is TGTGCCAGCAGTTTATGGGGCAGGAACTATGGCTACACCTTC. It yields the protein CASSLWGRNYGYTF.